This T cell receptor (beta chain) was sequenced during a study of STAT5B mutations in CD4+ large granular lymphocyte leukemia. Generated by immunoSEQ multiplex PCR, the TCRdb table keeps only in-frame clones and is missing some. The repertoire holds 20,000 to 25,000 clones, with about 79% as singletons. This CDR3 spans 13 amino acids. Trimming shortened V by 0 bases and J by 5 bases, and 5 bases separated the two germline ends. The germline V gene encodes CDR1 SGHVS and CDR2 FQNEAQ. The sequenced sample was CD4+ T cells from blood buffy coats. The chain uses TRBV7-8 and TRBJ2-1; D gene uncertain. The TCR was taken from a human donor in good health. The CDR3 DNA sequence: TGTGCCAGCAGCTTAGCACAGCACAATGAGCAGTTCTTC. It is translated as CASSLAQHNEQFF.